The next 12 T cell receptor beta chains were all read from a single sample in a study of early T cells in non-severe SARS-CoV-2 infection. TCRdb ran MiXCR on the 5' RACE reads and lists one entry per CDR3 protein. The sample holds 85,000 to 100,000 distinct CDR3 sequences, around 10% seen once. The sequenced sample was whole blood. The receptor source for this set is an adult who was a healthcare worker with PCR-confirmed SARS-CoV-2 infection or an uninfected control (not recorded which).

This clonotype occurred a few times. This sequence joins TRBV20-1 and TRBJ1-5, with D maybe TRBD1 (6 bases). The germline V and J ends were trimmed by 5 bases and 6 bases, with 20 bases remaining between them. The CDR3 loop spans 15 amino acids. The germline V gene has CDR1 DFQATT and CDR2 SNEGSKA (reference sequence). CDR3 DNA sequence: TGCAGTGCTGTTCCAACAGGGAAATCGCGTCAGCCCCAGCATTTT. Translating it yields CSAVPTGKSRQPQHF.

This clonotype was found a few times. The rearrangement uses TRBV27 and TRBJ1-5, with a tentative D call TRBD1 (5 bases). From germline, CDR1 is MNHEY and CDR2 SMNVEV (reference sequence). Trimming stripped 8 bases from V and 4 bases from J, with 12 bases between. This CDR3 has 13 residues. The CDR3 sequence is CASGRDRNQPQHF. The CDR3 coding sequence is TGTGCCAGCGGCCGGGACCGAAATCAGCCCCAGCATTTT.

This clonotype showed up many times. The rearrangement links TRBV10-3 to TRBJ1-3, with D possibly being TRBD1 (5 bases). Germline values: CDR1 ENHRY, CDR2 SYGVKD. The CDR3 extends over 12 amino acids. V lost 9 bases and J 0 bases, leaving 6 bases between the germline ends. CDR3 sequence: CAIGTSGNTIYF. The CDR3, as DNA: TGTGCCATAGGGACCTCTGGAAACACCATATATTTT.

This clonotype was counted at least ten times. The chain recombines TRBV7-6 with TRBJ1-1; tentatively, D is TRBD1 (5 bases). Per germline, CDR1 SGHVS and CDR2 FNYEAQ. The V end lost 1 base, the J end lost 5 bases, and 11 bases lay between the germline ends. CDR3 size: 14 residues. The CDR3 coding sequence is TGTGCCAGCAGCTTAGGGGGGAAATGGACTGAAGCTTTCTTT. Amino acid sequence: CASSLGGKWTEAFF.

This chain links TRBV11-2 with TRBJ2-4; no clear D gene. This CDR3 comprises 11 residues. V was cut by 2 bases and J by 7 bases, with 3 bases left in between. In germline, CDR1 is SGHAT, CDR2 FQNNGV. For the CDR3, the DNA is TGTGCCAGCAGCTTAACCAACATTCAGTACTTC. Its translation: CASSLTNIQYF.

The chain combines TRBV5-6 with TRBJ1-1; D remains ambiguous. The germline V and J ends were trimmed by 4 bases and 0 bases, with 19 bases remaining between them. CDR1 is SGHDT, CDR2 YYEEEE, per germline. The CDR3 runs to 17 residues. The CDR3 is CASSPMLGGRMNTEAFF. The CDR3 coding sequence is TGTGCCAGCAGCCCAATGTTAGGAGGACGGATGAACACTGAAGCTTTCTTT.

The chain recombines TRBV28 with TRBJ1-5; D perhaps matches TRBD1 (5 bases). The CDR3 totals 15 residues. Trimming stripped 4 bases from V and 4 bases from J, with 14 bases between. Germline V CDR1 and CDR2: MDHEN, SYDVKM. CDR3 residues: CASSSRVMGNQPQHF. The DNA for the CDR3 is TGTGCCAGCAGTTCCAGGGTCATGGGTAATCAGCCCCAGCATTTT.

The rearrangement links TRBV7-6 to TRBJ2-3; 7 positions match TRBD2. Germline V gives CDR1 SGHVS, CDR2 FNYEAQ. V lost 5 bases and J lost 0; bases outside the gene matches: 5. CDR3 length: 15 amino acids. The CDR3 region is CASSPRRESTDTQYF. The CDR3 bases are TGTGCCAGCAGCCCCCGGCGGGAGAGCACAGATACGCAGTATTTT.

The chain has TRBV29-1 and TRBJ2-2, with a weak D call TRBD1 (5 bases). Deletions cut 7 bases from V and 5 bases from J, with 11 bases between. This CDR3 comprises 12 residues. Germline assignment: CDR1 SQVTM and CDR2 ANQGSEA. The CDR3 nucleotides read TGCAGCGCTGATTGGACAACCGGGGAGCTGTTTTTT. It encodes CSADWTTGELFF.

The rearrangement uses TRBV6-1 and TRBJ1-1; TRBD1 agrees at 8 bases. The ends lost 6 bases at V and 1 base at J; junction bases unmatched: 1. The CDR3 spans 13 residues. In germline, CDR1 is MNHNS, CDR2 SASEGT. CDR3 bases: TGTGCCAGCAGGACAGGGGAGAACACTGAAGCTTTCTTT. It yields the protein CASRTGENTEAFF.

This clonotype was detected a few times. V usage is TRBV7-3 and J usage is TRBJ2-3; TRBD1 agrees at 12 bases. The CDR3 length is 16 residues. V was clipped by 2 bases and J by 4 bases; unmatched bases: 4. The germline V gene encodes CDR1 SGHTA and CDR2 FQGTGA. The CDR3 DNA reads as TGTGCCAGCAGCTTAGTGGGGACAGGGGGCGCAGATACGCAGTATTTT. Its protein is CASSLVGTGGADTQYF.

This clonotype was detected ten times or more. The chain recombines TRBV28 with TRBJ2-2, with a tentative D call TRBD2 (5 bases). CDR1 and CDR2 from the germline V gene are MDHEN and SYDVKM. This CDR3 region has 17 residues. Trimming removed 5 bases from V and 2 bases from J, with 18 bases in between. The CDR3 DNA sequence: TGTGCCAGCAGTAGTTTTCCGGGATTAGGAAACACCGGGGAGCTGTTTTTT. As protein: CASSSFPGLGNTGELFF.